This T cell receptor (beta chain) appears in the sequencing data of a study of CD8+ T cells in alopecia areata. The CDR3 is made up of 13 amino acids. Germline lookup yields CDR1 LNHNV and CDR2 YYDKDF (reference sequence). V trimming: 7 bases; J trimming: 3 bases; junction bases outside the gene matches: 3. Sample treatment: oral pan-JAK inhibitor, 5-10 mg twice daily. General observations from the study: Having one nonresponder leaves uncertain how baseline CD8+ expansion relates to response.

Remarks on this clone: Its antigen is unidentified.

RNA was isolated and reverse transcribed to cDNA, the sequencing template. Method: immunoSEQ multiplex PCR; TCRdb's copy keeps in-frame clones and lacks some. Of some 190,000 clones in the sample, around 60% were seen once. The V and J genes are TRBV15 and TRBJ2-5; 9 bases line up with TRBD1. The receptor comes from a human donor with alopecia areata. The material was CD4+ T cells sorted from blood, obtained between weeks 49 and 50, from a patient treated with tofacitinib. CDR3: CATTTGGEETQYF. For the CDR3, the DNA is TGTGCCACCACGACAGGGGGTGAAGAGACCCAGTACTTC.